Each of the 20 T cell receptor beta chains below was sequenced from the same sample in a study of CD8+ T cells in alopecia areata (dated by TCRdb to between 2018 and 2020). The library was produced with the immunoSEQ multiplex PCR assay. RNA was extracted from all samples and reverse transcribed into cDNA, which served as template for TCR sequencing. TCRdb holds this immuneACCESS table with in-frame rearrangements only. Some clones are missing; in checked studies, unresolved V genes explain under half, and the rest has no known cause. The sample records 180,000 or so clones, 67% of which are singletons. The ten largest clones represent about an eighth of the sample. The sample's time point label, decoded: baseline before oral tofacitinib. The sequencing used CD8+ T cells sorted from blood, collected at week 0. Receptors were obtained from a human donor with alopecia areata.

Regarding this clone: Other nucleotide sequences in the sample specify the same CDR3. The CDR3 DNA reads as TGTGCCTGGAGCCCGGACAGCCAAGAGACCCAGTACTTC. Translating it yields CAWSPDSQETQYF. This chain uses TRBV30 with TRBJ2-5, with D possibly being TRBD1 (6 bases). The germline V and J ends were trimmed by 3 bases and 1 base, with 9 bases remaining between them. The V gene's germline CDR1 is GTSNPN and CDR2 SVGIG (reference sequence). CDR3 length equals 13 residues. The full variable domain, rest sourced from reference TRBV30 and TRBJ2-5, is SQTIHQWPATLVQPVGSPLSLECTVEGTSNPNLYWYRQAAGRGLQLLFYSVGIGQISSEVPQNLSASRPQDRQFILSSKKLLLSDSGFYLCAWSPDSQETQYFGPGTRLLVL.

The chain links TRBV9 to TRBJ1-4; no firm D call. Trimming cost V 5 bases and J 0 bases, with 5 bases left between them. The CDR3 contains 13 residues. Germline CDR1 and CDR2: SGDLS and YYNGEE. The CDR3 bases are TGTGCCAGCAGAGGGTCAACTAATGAAAAACTGTTTTTT. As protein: CASRGSTNEKLFF.

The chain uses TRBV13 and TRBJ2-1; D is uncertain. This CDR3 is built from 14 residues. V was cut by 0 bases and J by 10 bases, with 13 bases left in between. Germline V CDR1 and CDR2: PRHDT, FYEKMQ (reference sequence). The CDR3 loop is CASSLGSGLREQFF. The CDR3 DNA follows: TGTGCCAGCAGCTTAGGCTCGGGTCTCCGGGAGCAGTTCTTC.

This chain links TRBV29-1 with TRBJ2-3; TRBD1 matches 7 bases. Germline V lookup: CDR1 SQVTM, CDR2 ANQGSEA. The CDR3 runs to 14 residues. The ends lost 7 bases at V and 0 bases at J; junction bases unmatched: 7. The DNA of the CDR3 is TGCAGCGCGGCAAGGACAGGAAGCACAGATACGCAGTATTTT. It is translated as CSAARTGSTDTQYF.

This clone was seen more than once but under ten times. In DNA, the CDR3 is TGCAGCGTAGTCAACAGGGAGGCGGCTGGCTACACCTTC. Translating it yields CSVVNREAAGYTF. The chain couples TRBV29-1 to TRBJ1-2, with D possibly being TRBD1 (6 bases). The CDR3 has 13 residues. The germline V and J ends were trimmed by 6 bases and 7 bases, with 18 bases remaining between them. Germline V gives CDR1 SQVTM, CDR2 ANQGSEA.

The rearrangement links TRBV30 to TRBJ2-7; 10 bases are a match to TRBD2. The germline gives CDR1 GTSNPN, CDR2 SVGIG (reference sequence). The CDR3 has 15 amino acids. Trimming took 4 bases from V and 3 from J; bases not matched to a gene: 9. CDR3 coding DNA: TGTGCCTGGAATGTGGGGACTAGCGTCGACTACGAGCAGTACTTC. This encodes CAWNVGTSVDYEQYF.

DNA for the CDR3: TGTGCCAGCAGTTACTCGGAGGGGTATGGCTACACCTTC. Its translation is CASSYSEGYGYTF. The V and J genes are TRBV6-5 and TRBJ1-2, with D maybe TRBD1 (5 bases). Trimming pared 0 bases from V and 5 bases from J, leaving 7 bases between. Germline CDR1 and CDR2: MNHEY and SVGAGI. This CDR3 spans 13 amino acids.

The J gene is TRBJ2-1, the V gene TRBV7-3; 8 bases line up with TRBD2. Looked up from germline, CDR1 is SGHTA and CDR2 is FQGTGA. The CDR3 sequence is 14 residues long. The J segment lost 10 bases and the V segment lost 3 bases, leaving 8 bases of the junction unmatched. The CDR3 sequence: CASSFSGAQGEQFF. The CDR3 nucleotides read TGTGCCAGCAGCTTTAGCGGGGCTCAGGGAGAGCAGTTCTTC. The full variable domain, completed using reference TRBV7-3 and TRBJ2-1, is GAGVSQTPSNKVTEKGKYVELRCDPISGHTALYWYRQSLGQGPEFLIYFQGTGAADDSGLPNDRFFAVRPEGSVSTLKIQRTERGDSAVYLCASSFSGAQGEQFFGPGTRLTVL.

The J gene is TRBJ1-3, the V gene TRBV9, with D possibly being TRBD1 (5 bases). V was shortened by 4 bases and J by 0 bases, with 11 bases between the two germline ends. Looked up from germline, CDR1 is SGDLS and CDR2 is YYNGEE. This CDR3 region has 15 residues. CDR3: CASSLTGSSGNTIYF. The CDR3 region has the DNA TGTGCCAGCAGCCTTACAGGATCCTCTGGAAACACCATATATTTT.

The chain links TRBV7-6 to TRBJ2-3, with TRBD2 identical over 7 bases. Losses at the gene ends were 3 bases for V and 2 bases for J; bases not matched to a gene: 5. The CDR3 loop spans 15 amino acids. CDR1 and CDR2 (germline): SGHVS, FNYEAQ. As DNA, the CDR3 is TGTGCCAGCAGCTTGCTAGCGGTGGACACAGATACGCAGTATTTT. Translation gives CASSLLAVDTDTQYF.

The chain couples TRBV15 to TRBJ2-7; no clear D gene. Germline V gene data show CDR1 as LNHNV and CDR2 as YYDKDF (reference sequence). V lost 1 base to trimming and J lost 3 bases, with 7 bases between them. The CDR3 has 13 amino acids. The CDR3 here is CATSRGQNYEQYF. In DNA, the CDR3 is TGTGCCACCAGCAGAGGCCAGAACTACGAGCAGTACTTC.

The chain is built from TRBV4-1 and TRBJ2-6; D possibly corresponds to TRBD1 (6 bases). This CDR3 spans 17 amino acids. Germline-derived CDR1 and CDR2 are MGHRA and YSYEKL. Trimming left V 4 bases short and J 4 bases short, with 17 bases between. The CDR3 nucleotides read TGCGCCAGCAGCCCGCGTGAGGGGGATGGAGGGGCCAACGTCCTGACTTTC. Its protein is CASSPREGDGGANVLTF.

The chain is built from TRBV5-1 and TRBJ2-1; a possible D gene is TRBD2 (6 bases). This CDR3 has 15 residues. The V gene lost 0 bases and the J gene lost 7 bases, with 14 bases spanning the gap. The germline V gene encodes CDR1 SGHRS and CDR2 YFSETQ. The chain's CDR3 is CASSLGQGGRNEQFF. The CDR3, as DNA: TGCGCCAGCAGCTTGGGGCAGGGTGGGAGGAATGAGCAGTTCTTC. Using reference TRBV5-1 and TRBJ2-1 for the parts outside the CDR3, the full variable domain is KAGVTQTPRYLIKTRGQQVTLSCSPISGHRSVSWYQQTPGQGLQFLFEYFSETQRNKGNFPGRFSGRQFSNSRSEMNVSTLELGDSALYLCASSLGQGGRNEQFFGPGTRLTVL.

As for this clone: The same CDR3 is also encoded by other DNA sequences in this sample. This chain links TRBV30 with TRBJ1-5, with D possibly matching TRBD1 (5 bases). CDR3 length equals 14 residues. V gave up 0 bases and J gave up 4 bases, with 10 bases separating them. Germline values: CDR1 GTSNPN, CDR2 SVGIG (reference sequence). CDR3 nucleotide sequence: TGTGCCTGGAGTGTTGGGGCAGGGAATCAGCCCCAGCATTTT. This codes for CAWSVGAGNQPQHF.

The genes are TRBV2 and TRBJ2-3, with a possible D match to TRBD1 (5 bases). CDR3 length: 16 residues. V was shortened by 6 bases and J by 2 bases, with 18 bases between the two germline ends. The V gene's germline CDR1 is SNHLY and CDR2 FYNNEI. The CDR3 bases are TGTGCCAGCAGAGGCCAAGTGGGGCGGTACACAGATACGCAGTATTTT. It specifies CASRGQVGRYTDTQYF.

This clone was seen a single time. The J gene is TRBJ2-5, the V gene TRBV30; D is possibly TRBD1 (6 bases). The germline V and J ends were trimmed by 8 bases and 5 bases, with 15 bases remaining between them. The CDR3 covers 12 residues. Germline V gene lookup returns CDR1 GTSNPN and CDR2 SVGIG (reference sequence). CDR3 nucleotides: TGTGCCGGGCAACAGGGTCGCGAGACCCAGTACTTC. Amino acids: CAGQQGRETQYF.

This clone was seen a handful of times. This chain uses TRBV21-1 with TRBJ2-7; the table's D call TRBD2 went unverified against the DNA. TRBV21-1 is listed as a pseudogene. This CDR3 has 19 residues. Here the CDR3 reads CASSKIGIRTDREAYEQYF. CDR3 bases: TGTGCCAGCAGCAAAATTGGGATTCGAACGGACCGGGAGGCCTACGAGCAGTACTTC.

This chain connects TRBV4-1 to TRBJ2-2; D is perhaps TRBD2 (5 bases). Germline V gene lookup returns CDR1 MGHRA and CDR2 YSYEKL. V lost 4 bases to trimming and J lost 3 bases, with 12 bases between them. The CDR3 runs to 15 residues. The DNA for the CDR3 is TGCGCCAGCAGCCCCGCGCCGAGGGACACCGGGGAGCTGTTTTTT. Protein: CASSPAPRDTGELFF.

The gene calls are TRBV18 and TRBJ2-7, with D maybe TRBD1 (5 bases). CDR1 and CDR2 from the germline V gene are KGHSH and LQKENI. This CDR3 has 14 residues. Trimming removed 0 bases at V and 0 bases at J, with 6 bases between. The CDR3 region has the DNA TGTGCCAGCTCACCACCGACAGACTCCTACGAGCAGTACTTC. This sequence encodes CASSPPTDSYEQYF.

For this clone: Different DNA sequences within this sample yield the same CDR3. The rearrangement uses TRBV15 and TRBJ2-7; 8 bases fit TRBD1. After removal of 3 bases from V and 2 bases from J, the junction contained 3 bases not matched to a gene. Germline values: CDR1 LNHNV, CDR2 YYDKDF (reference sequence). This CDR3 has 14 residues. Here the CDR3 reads CATSSGTGTYEQYF. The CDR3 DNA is TGTGCCACCAGCAGTGGGACAGGCACCTACGAGCAGTACTTC. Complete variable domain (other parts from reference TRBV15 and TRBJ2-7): DAMVIQNPRYQVTQFGKPVTLSCSQTLNHNVMYWYQQKSSQAPKLLFHYYDKDFNNEADTPDNFQSRRPNTSFCFLDIRSPGLGDTAMYLCATSSGTGTYEQYFGPGTRLTVT.